One sample yielded the 20 T cell receptor beta chains listed below, sequenced in a study of cytomegalovirus exposure and HLA in healthy donors. The PCR used 60 Vbeta and 13 Jbeta primers. Some clones are missing from TCRdb's copy, which holds only in-frame ones; the method was immunoSEQ multiplex PCR. The sample includes about 160,000 clones, around 74% of them seen just once. Sequencing was performed on PBMCs. The source of these receptors is a female donor in good health and CMV-seronegative.

V usage is TRBV19 and J usage is TRBJ2-4; weak D call: TRBD2 (6 bases). V was trimmed by 4 bases and J by 8 bases, leaving 12 bases between them. The germline CDR1 and CDR2 sequences are LNHDA and SQIVND (reference sequence). The CDR3 runs 13 residues. CDR3 coding DNA: TGTGCCAGTAGTAGCGGGATCGGAGACATTCAGTACTTC. As protein: CASSSGIGDIQYF.

The chain combines TRBV18 with TRBJ1-4; no clear D. There are 15 residues in the CDR3. The V and J ends lost 6 bases and 0 bases respectively, with 11 bases between them. Germline V gene data show CDR1 as KGHSH and CDR2 as LQKENI. The CDR3 here is CASSPDRATNEKLFF. The CDR3 region has the DNA TGTGCCAGCTCCCCCGACCGGGCAACTAATGAAAAACTGTTTTTT.

V usage is TRBV15 and J usage is TRBJ1-1; no definite D call. Trimming left V 0 bases short and J 9 bases short, with 11 bases between. The CDR3 is made up of 13 amino acids. CDR1 and CDR2 (germline): LNHNV, YYDKDF (reference sequence). CDR3 residues: CATSRDRSSKAFF. As DNA, the CDR3 is TGTGCCACCAGCAGAGATAGGAGCAGCAAAGCTTTCTTT.

This clone has only a few counts. The chain is built from TRBV18 and TRBJ1-5; 7 bases fit TRBD1. V shed 2 bases, J shed 3 bases, and the junction held 4 bases outside the gene matches. Germline lookup yields CDR1 KGHSH and CDR2 LQKENI. The CDR3 length is 15 residues. The chain's CDR3 is CASSPGTENNQPQHF. In DNA form, the CDR3 reads TGTGCCAGCTCACCAGGGACAGAGAACAATCAGCCCCAGCATTTT.

The chain recombines TRBV15 with TRBJ2-2, with D perhaps matching TRBD1 (5 bases). This CDR3 is 17 amino acids long. The germline V and J ends were trimmed by 0 bases and 2 bases, with 13 bases remaining between them. The V gene's germline CDR1 is LNHNV and CDR2 YYDKDF (reference sequence). The CDR3 loop is CATSRDHGRVNTGELFF. Written as DNA, the CDR3 is TGTGCCACCAGCAGAGATCATGGCAGGGTTAACACCGGGGAGCTGTTTTTT.

The J gene is TRBJ1-2, the V gene TRBV7-2; unclear D gene. Germline CDR1 reads SGHTA; CDR2 reads FQGNSA. The CDR3 is made up of 12 amino acids. V lost 0 bases to trimming and J lost 7 bases, with 6 bases between them. CDR3 amino acids: CASSLAGGGYTF. The CDR3 DNA is TGTGCCAGCAGCTTAGCGGGAGGTGGCTACACCTTC.

This rearrangement joins TRBV9 to TRBJ2-1, with 12 bases that match TRBD2. CDR3 length: 17 amino acids. The germline V gene has CDR1 SGDLS and CDR2 YYNGEE. Unmatched junction bases numbered 6, after V lost 3 bases and J lost 2 bases. CDR3 residues: CASSDRTSGMPYNEQFF. CDR3 DNA sequence: TGTGCCAGCAGCGACCGGACTAGCGGGATGCCCTACAATGAGCAGTTCTTC.

The chain has TRBV29-1 and TRBJ1-2, with 8 bases fitting TRBD1. This CDR3 region has 14 residues. Trimming removed 6 bases from V and 3 bases from J; junction bases left unmatched: 9. CDR1 and CDR2 (germline): SQVTM, ANQGSEA. The CDR3 DNA sequence: TGCAGCGTCCCGGGCGGACAGGGTGACTATGGCTACACCTTC. It is translated as CSVPGGQGDYGYTF. Together with reference TRBV29-1 and TRBJ1-2, the CDR3 gives the full variable domain: SAVISQKPSRDICQRGTSLTIQCQVDSQVTMMFWYRQQPGQSLTLIATANQGSEATYESGFVIDKFPISRPNLTFSTLTVSNMSPEDSSIYLCSVPGGQGDYGYTFGSGTRLTVV.

The gene calls are TRBV6-1 and TRBJ2-1, with 11 positions matching TRBD2. The trim removed 4 bases at V and 7 bases at J, leaving 0 bases unmatched. CDR1 and CDR2 (germline): MNHNS, SASEGT. CDR3 length: 13 residues. The CDR3 is CASSASGRNEQFF. DNA for the CDR3: TGTGCCAGCAGTGCTAGCGGGAGGAATGAGCAGTTCTTC.

The chain joins TRBV5-1 to TRBJ2-5, with TRBD2 matching 12 bases. The J segment lost 3 bases and the V segment lost 0 bases, leaving 3 bases of the junction unmatched. The CDR3 consists of 16 residues. Germline V gene lookup returns CDR1 SGHRS and CDR2 YFSETQ. This chain's CDR3 is CASSLASGGAEETQYF. The CDR3 region has the DNA TGCGCCAGCAGCTTGGCTAGCGGGGGGGCTGAAGAGACCCAGTACTTC.

The chain couples TRBV11-1 to TRBJ2-3, with 8 bases that match TRBD2. Germline assignment: CDR1 SGHAT and CDR2 FQDESV (reference sequence). The CDR3 is 17 residues long. J gave up 2 bases and V 5 bases, and 12 bases lay outside the gene matches. The CDR3 nucleotides are TGTGCCAGCAGCCCCGGCGGGGGACTAGGGTCCACAGATACGCAGTATTTT. As protein: CASSPGGGLGSTDTQYF.

For this clone: The junction differs from germline at one of its ends, possibly a read error. The chain employs TRBV7-9 and TRBJ2-7; TRBD1 matches 9 bases. CDR1 SEHNR and CDR2 FQNEAQ come from the germline V gene (reference sequence). The CDR3 consists of 17 residues. CDR3 in DNA: TGTTCCAGCCGCACGGTGGGGCCGGGACAGGGAACCTACGAGCAGTACTTC. This gives the protein CSSRTVGPGQGTYEQYF.

This clone was observed a few times. The rearrangement links TRBV19 to TRBJ1-4; tentative D call: TRBD1 (5 bases). The germline gives CDR1 LNHDA, CDR2 SQIVND (reference sequence). This CDR3 spans 13 amino acids. Trimming shortened V by 10 bases and J by 4 bases, and 13 bases separated the two germline ends. The CDR3 loop is CATPRGFNEKLFF. As DNA, the CDR3 is TGTGCCACGCCTCGGGGGTTTAATGAAAAACTGTTTTTT.

V gene TRBV14 combines with J gene TRBJ2-7; D perhaps matches TRBD1 (5 bases). Trimming removed 4 bases at V and 5 bases at J, with 15 bases between. The germline CDR1 and CDR2 sequences are SGHDN and FVKESK. The CDR3 runs 14 residues. The CDR3 is CASSPLDIINEQYF. The CDR3 DNA follows: TGTGCCAGCAGCCCCCTGGACATTATCAACGAGCAGTACTTC.

The rearrangement joins TRBV9 to TRBJ1-3; 7 positions agree with TRBD1. V gave up 3 bases and J gave up 6 bases; unmatched junction bases: 3. The CDR3 loop spans 13 amino acids. Looked up from germline, CDR1 is SGDLS and CDR2 is YYNGEE. CDR3 in amino acids: CASSATGKNTIYF. DNA for the CDR3: TGTGCCAGCAGCGCGACAGGGAAAAACACCATATATTTT.

This clone was seen only a few times. The chain couples TRBV10-3 to TRBJ2-6; D uncertain. V lost 6 bases to trimming and J lost 0 bases, with 15 bases between them. Germline V gene lookup returns CDR1 ENHRY and CDR2 SYGVKD. The CDR3 loop spans 17 amino acids. CDR3 protein: CAISVVSLVSGANVLTF. DNA for the CDR3: TGTGCCATCAGCGTCGTTAGCTTGGTCTCTGGGGCCAACGTCCTGACTTTC.

Written as DNA, the CDR3 is TGTGCCAGCAGCGCGGCGGGCAGGTCTAACTACGAGCAGTACTTC. Protein product: CASSAAGRSNYEQYF. The genes are TRBV9 and TRBJ2-7, with D maybe TRBD2 (5 bases). The CDR3 sequence is 15 residues long. Trimming took 3 bases from V and 3 from J, leaving 16 bases between them. In germline, CDR1 is SGDLS, CDR2 YYNGEE.

The chain combines TRBV5-1 with TRBJ1-3; possible D gene TRBD1, 5 bases. The CDR3 runs to 12 residues. Germline-derived CDR1 and CDR2 are SGHRS and YFSETQ. Trimming left V 4 bases short and J 6 bases short, with 8 bases between. CDR3 DNA: TGCGCCAGCAGCGGGGGGACAAACACCATATATTTT. Translating it yields CASSGGTNTIYF. Using reference TRBV5-1 and TRBJ1-3 for the parts outside the CDR3, the full variable domain is KAGVTQTPRYLIKTRGQQVTLSCSPISGHRSVSWYQQTPGQGLQFLFEYFSETQRNKGNFPGRFSGRQFSNSRSEMNVSTLELGDSALYLCASSGGTNTIYFGEGSWLTVV.

The rearrangement uses TRBV19 and TRBJ2-7; TRBD2 matches at 9 bases. Germline CDR1 reads LNHDA; CDR2 reads SQIVND (reference sequence). CDR3 length equals 13 residues. V gave up 10 bases and J gave up 2 bases; unmatched junction bases: 6. CDR3 loop: CATRASGTYEQYF. DNA of the CDR3: TGTGCCACCCGAGCTAGCGGGACCTACGAGCAGTACTTC. Supplemented by reference TRBV19 and TRBJ2-7, the full variable domain reads DGGITQSPKYLFRKEGQNVTLSCEQNLNHDAMYWYRQDPGQGLRLIYYSQIVNDFQKGDIAEGYSVSREKKESFPLTVTSAQKNPTAFYLCATRASGTYEQYFGPGTRLTVT.

This clone appeared a few times. The chain recombines TRBV9 with TRBJ1-3; D is perhaps TRBD1 (5 bases). The V end was cut by 4 bases, the J end by 2 bases, with 10 bases between. CDR1 is SGDLS and CDR2 is YYNGEE in the germline V gene. This CDR3 region has 14 residues. The CDR3 is CASSSGGPGNTIYF. As DNA, the CDR3 is TGTGCCAGCAGCTCGGGGGGACCTGGAAACACCATATATTTT.